The T cell receptor (beta chain) under discussion was sequenced for a study of cytomegalovirus exposure and HLA in healthy donors. Both 60 Vbeta primers and 13 Jbeta primers went into the PCR. Profiling relied on immunoSEQ multiplex PCR, and the TCRdb table lists in-frame clones only, not all of them. The sample has about 160,000 clones; around four fifths are singletons. The CDR3 has 16 residues. Per the germline V gene, CDR1 is SGHRS and CDR2 is YFSETQ. The J segment lost 4 bases and the V segment lost 2 bases, leaving 5 bases of the junction unmatched. Sequenced input: PBMCs. This chain connects TRBV5-1 to TRBJ2-5, with 13 bases fitting TRBD2. The sequence was obtained from a man under 40 in good health and CMV-seronegative. CDR3 bases: TGCGCCAGCAGCTTTCGGACTAGCGGGAGCGGAGAGACCCAGTACTTC. It translates to CASSFRTSGSGETQYF.